These 27 T cell receptor beta chains came from one sample sequenced in a study of blood T cell repertoires in COVID-19. TCRdb's copy holds only in-frame clones and misses some; the assay was immunoSEQ multiplex PCR. The sample carries roughly 100,000 clones, about nine tenths recorded once. The sequencing sample was made of peripheral blood. The receptors originated from a man younger than 30 with acute or convalescent COVID-19.

The chain has TRBV6-5 and TRBJ1-6; 7 positions match TRBD1. This CDR3 is 14 amino acids long. Germline-derived CDR1 and CDR2 are MNHEY and SVGAGI. V shed 4 bases and J 8 bases; nucleotides not matched to a gene: 5. The CDR3 region is CASSWDSNDSPLHF. CDR3 DNA sequence: TGTGCCAGCAGTTGGGACAGTAATGATTCACCCCTCCACTTT.

The chain couples TRBV5-1 to TRBJ2-5; 7 bases map to TRBD1. Germline V gives CDR1 SGHRS, CDR2 YFSETQ. V dropped 3 bases and J dropped 4; count of bases not matched to a gene: 9. This CDR3 region has 15 residues. CDR3 coding DNA: TGCGCCAGCAGCTATAGAGCAGGGGGTCCAGAGACCCAGTACTTC. Protein product: CASSYRAGGPETQYF.

V is TRBV11-3 and J is TRBJ1-1, with D unclear. Germline V gene sequence: CDR1 SGHNT, CDR2 YENEEA. V was clipped by 4 bases and J by 4 bases, with 10 bases between them. The CDR3 loop spans 13 amino acids. CDR3 nucleotide sequence: TGTGCCAGCAGCTCGAGTTCGAGCACTGAAGCTTTCTTT. Translated: CASSSSSSTEAFF.

This rearrangement joins TRBV2 to TRBJ1-5; possibly TRBD1 for D (5 bases). The germline V gene has CDR1 SNHLY and CDR2 FYNNEI. Trimming cost V 9 bases and J 3 bases, with 15 bases left between them. The CDR3 consists of 14 residues. The CDR3 loop reads CASQGGATNQPQHF. The CDR3 nucleotides read TGTGCCAGTCAGGGCGGGGCTACCAATCAGCCCCAGCATTTT.

The chain joins TRBV6-5 to TRBJ1-6; 8 bases match TRBD1. CDR3 size: 14 residues. Losses at the gene ends were 6 bases for V and 7 bases for J; bases not matched to a gene: 5. Germline CDR1 and CDR2: MNHEY and SVGAGI. CDR3 residues: CASSRQGSNSPLHF. The CDR3 DNA reads as TGTGCCAGCAGCAGACAGGGGTCCAATTCACCCCTCCACTTT.

V usage is TRBV12-3 or TRBV12-4 and J usage is TRBJ1-6; D not certain. V was pared by 5 bases and J by 6 bases, with 2 bases between. The CDR3 contains 11 residues. CDR3 region: CASSRNSPLHF. In nucleotides, the CDR3 is TGTGCCAGCAGTCGTAATTCACCCCTCCACTTT.

The V gene is TRBV2, the J gene TRBJ1-2, with D unresolved. CDR1 is SNHLY, CDR2 FYNNEI, per germline. V lost 1 base and J 4 bases, leaving 16 bases between the germline ends. The CDR3 is 16 amino acids. The chain's CDR3 is CASSEVEGTRSYGYTF. CDR3 nucleotide sequence: TGTGCCAGCAGTGAAGTGGAGGGCACCAGGTCCTATGGCTACACCTTC.

This clone was observed a single time. The rearrangement joins TRBV18 to TRBJ1-4; the match to TRBD1 covers 7 bases. V was clipped by 3 bases and J by 8 bases; unmatched bases: 6. This CDR3 has 14 residues. Germline CDR1 KGHSH, CDR2 LQKENI. CDR3 region: CASSPRQGEEKLFF. The DNA for the CDR3 is TGTGCCAGCTCACCGAGACAGGGTGAGGAAAAACTGTTTTTT.

DNA for the CDR3: TGTGCCAGCAGCTTTCCTAGCTCTGGAAACACCATATATTTT. Its protein product is CASSFPSSGNTIYF. V gene TRBV11-2 combines with J gene TRBJ1-3; the D is unclear. The CDR3 loop spans 14 amino acids. Between the trimmed V and J ends, which lost 3 bases and 0 bases, there was a span of 6 bases. The germline V gene has CDR1 SGHAT and CDR2 FQNNGV.

The rearrangement joins TRBV18 to TRBJ1-1; D may be TRBD1 (5 bases). Germline V CDR1 and CDR2: KGHSH, LQKENI. This CDR3 is built from 15 residues. V lost 9 bases and J 3 bases, leaving 20 bases between the germline ends. CDR3 amino acids: CASRLLMGGDTEAFF. In DNA form, the CDR3 reads TGTGCCAGTCGACTACTCATGGGGGGAGACACTGAAGCTTTCTTT.

This chain joins TRBV5-8 and TRBJ2-1; 8 bases are shared with TRBD2. The CDR3 has 16 residues. J was trimmed by 7 bases and V by 2 bases; bases with no gene match: 11. The V gene's germline CDR1 is SGHTS and CDR2 YDEGEE. The CDR3 region is CASSFWGSGTQNEQFF. CDR3 coding DNA: TGTGCCAGCAGCTTTTGGGGTAGCGGGACTCAGAATGAGCAGTTCTTC.

The genes are TRBV7-2 and TRBJ2-1; 9 positions agree with TRBD2. V lost 3 bases, J lost 6 bases, and 6 bases stayed unmatched. The CDR3 contains 15 residues. Germline V CDR1 and CDR2: SGHTA, FQGNSA. CDR3 in DNA: TGTGCCAGCAGCTTTTTGGCTAGCGGGACCAATGAGCAGTTCTTC. Translated: CASSFLASGTNEQFF.

The chain joins TRBV19 to TRBJ1-5; 7 positions agree with TRBD1. V lost 7 bases, J lost 0 bases, and 3 bases stayed unmatched. This CDR3 comprises 14 residues. Germline V lookup: CDR1 LNHDA, CDR2 SQIVND (reference sequence). DNA for the CDR3: TGTGCCAGTAACCGGGACAGTAGCAATCAGCCCCAGCATTTT. Protein product: CASNRDSSNQPQHF.

The chain carries TRBV5-4 and TRBJ1-2; D remains unclear. CDR1 SGHNT and CDR2 YYREEE come from the germline V gene (reference sequence). The V and J ends lost 7 bases and 0 bases respectively, with 10 bases between them. CDR3 length equals 13 residues. The CDR3 loop reads CASGEISNYGYTF. The CDR3, as DNA: TGTGCCAGCGGTGAGATTTCTAACTATGGCTACACCTTC.

V is TRBV7-2 and J is TRBJ2-3, with 9 bases fitting TRBD1. V dropped 6 bases and J dropped 1; count of bases not matched to a gene: 8. Germline assignment: CDR1 SGHTA and CDR2 FQGNSA. There are 16 residues in the CDR3. The CDR3 here is CASSLRTGVGTDTQYF. DNA of the CDR3: TGTGCCAGCAGTCTTAGGACAGGGGTCGGCACAGATACGCAGTATTTT.

This chain links TRBV30 with TRBJ2-1; no clear D. The CDR3 sequence is 14 residues long. V was trimmed by 0 bases and J by 5 bases, leaving 11 bases between them. CDR1 and CDR2 from the germline V gene are GTSNPN and SVGIG (reference sequence). Here the CDR3 DNA reads TGTGCCTGGAGTGTACGGTCCCTTAACAATGAGCAGTTCTTC. This sequence encodes CAWSVRSLNNEQFF.

J is TRBJ1-5 and V is TRBV5-5, with D uncertain. CDR3 length: 13 residues. Germline loops: CDR1 SGHKS, CDR2 YYEKEE (reference sequence). The germline V and J ends were trimmed by 7 bases and 0 bases, with 8 bases remaining between them. As DNA, the CDR3 is TGTGCCAGCGGGCGTAGTAGCAATCAGCCCCAGCATTTT. Translation gives CASGRSSNQPQHF. The variable domain in full, with the rest retrieved from reference TRBV5-5 and TRBJ1-5, is DAGVTQSPTHLIKTRGQQVTLRCSPISGHKSVSWYQQVLGQGPQFIFQYYEKEERGRGNFPDRFSARQFPNYSSELNVNALLLGDSALYLCASGRSSNQPQHFGDGTRLSIL.

This rearrangement joins TRBV5-6 to TRBJ1-3; no clear D gene. Germline V gives CDR1 SGHDT, CDR2 YYEEEE. CDR3 length: 13 amino acids. Trimming took off 0 bases at V and 9 bases at J, with 10 bases between the two ends. The CDR3 DNA sequence: TGTGCCAGCAGCTTGGGCGGCATGGGCACCATATATTTT. It encodes CASSLGGMGTIYF.

J is TRBJ1-2 and V is TRBV6-5; D remains ambiguous. CDR1 and CDR2 from the germline V gene are MNHEY and SVGAGI. The germline V and J ends were trimmed by 5 bases and 7 bases, with 11 bases remaining between them. The CDR3 is 12 amino acids. The CDR3 sequence is CASSLGEGGYTF. CDR3 DNA sequence: TGTGCCAGCAGTCTCGGGGAGGGTGGCTACACCTTC.

V is TRBV19 and J is TRBJ1-2; 11 bases line up with TRBD1. The CDR3 has 15 amino acids. Germline V gene data show CDR1 as LNHDA and CDR2 as SQIVND (reference sequence). J lost 4 bases, V lost 3 bases, and 4 bases had no gene match. CDR3 sequence (DNA): TGTGCCAGTAGTATCCCGGGACAGGGGGGCTATGGCTACACCTTC. Its protein product is CASSIPGQGGYGYTF.

The chain has TRBV29-1 and TRBJ2-6; TRBD2 is a possible D gene (5 bases). Germline loops: CDR1 SQVTM, CDR2 ANQGSEA. The CDR3 contains 17 residues. The V gene lost 5 bases and the J gene lost 4 bases, with 21 bases spanning the gap. Here the CDR3 reads CSVIPPLGSGGANVLTF. The CDR3 bases are TGCAGCGTTATCCCACCTTTGGGGTCGGGAGGGGCCAACGTCCTGACTTTC.

The chain uses TRBV23-1 and TRBJ2-3, with 7 bases aligning to TRBD1. TRBV23-1 is recorded as an ORF, its role being uncertain. This CDR3 has 18 residues. V dropped 0 bases and J dropped 2; count of bases not matched to a gene: 11. CDR3 residues: CASSQSKRTTGTTDTQYF. DNA for the CDR3: TGCGCCAGCAGTCAATCGAAACGGACGACAGGGACCACAGATACGCAGTATTTT.

This clone was detected a few times. This sample includes further DNA sequences coding for the same CDR3. This sequence joins TRBV7-9 and TRBJ2-5; 8 bases are a match to TRBD1. Germline CDR1 and CDR2: SEHNR and FQNEAQ (reference sequence). The CDR3 is 14 residues long. J gave up 5 bases and V 5 bases, and 7 bases lay outside the gene matches. The CDR3 region is CASSPGTGGETQYF. In DNA, the CDR3 is TGTGCCAGCAGCCCCGGGACAGGAGGGGAGACCCAGTACTTC.

This chain links TRBV30 with TRBJ2-2; 14 bases agree with TRBD2. CDR1 and CDR2 from the germline V gene are GTSNPN and SVGIG (reference sequence). V was pared by 3 bases and J by 2 bases, with 2 bases of the junction left unmatched. The CDR3 is 16 amino acids. CDR3 sequence (DNA): TGTGCCTGGAGGGGACTAGCGGGAGCTAACACCGGGGAGCTGTTTTTT. This translates into CAWRGLAGANTGELFF. The full variable domain, with the rest looked up from reference TRBV30 and TRBJ2-2, is SQTIHQWPATLVQPVGSPLSLECTVEGTSNPNLYWYRQAAGRGLQLLFYSVGIGQISSEVPQNLSASRPQDRQFILSSKKLLLSDSGFYLCAWRGLAGANTGELFFGEGSRLTVL.

Here the CDR3 DNA reads TGTGCCAGCAGTTTCCACAGGGGGGGAGACTATGGCTACACCTTC. Translated: CASSFHRGGDYGYTF. J is TRBJ1-2 and V is TRBV6-5; 8 bases line up with TRBD1. This CDR3 has 15 residues. The J segment lost 3 bases and the V segment lost 4 bases, leaving 7 bases of the junction unmatched. Per the germline V gene, CDR1 is MNHEY and CDR2 is SVGAGI.

V usage is TRBV12-3 or TRBV12-4 and J usage is TRBJ1-1; no clear D. The CDR3 contains 13 residues. Trimming removed 2 bases from V and 1 base from J, with 5 bases in between. Written as DNA, the CDR3 is TGTGCCAGCAGTTTAACGGGGAACACTGAAGCTTTCTTT. It is translated as CASSLTGNTEAFF.

This sequence joins TRBV19 and TRBJ2-2, with TRBD1 matching 7 bases. The V segment lost 4 bases and the J segment 4 bases; nucleotides outside the gene matches: 12. Germline-derived CDR1 and CDR2 are LNHDA and SQIVND (reference sequence). The CDR3 is 17 amino acids. CDR3 bases: TGTGCCAGTAGTAAAGAAACAGGGGTACTAAGCACCGGGGAGCTGTTTTTT. It encodes CASSKETGVLSTGELFF.